These T cell receptor beta chains were read from a single sample in a study of T cells in Graves' hyperthyroidism and ophthalmopathy. TCRdb reanalysed the multiplex PCR reads using MiXCR and keeps one entry per CDR3 protein. The sample has under 650,000 distinct CDR3 sequences, about a sixth seen once; the top ten hold 3% to 4%. Sequenced: blood. The receptors here all came from a young woman with Graves' hyperthyroidism. Both conserved end residues are part of each CDR3. The D gene is left open where the match is weak. Size is omitted from some rows. Given values are once, few, many or a class for expanded clones.

CDR3 protein: CSARANLRDRNYGYTF
CDR3 DNA: TGCAGTGCTAGAGCCAATCTCCGGGACAGGAACTATGGCTACACCTTC
D gene: TRBD1
J gene: TRBJ1-2
clone size: many
V gene: TRBV20-1

CDR3 protein: CSVSRSWTDEAFF
CDR3 DNA: TGCAGCGTTTCGAGGTCCTGGACAGATGAAGCTTTCTTT
D gene: .
J gene: TRBJ1-1
clone size: many
V gene: TRBV29-1

CDR3 protein: CASSYQTTGEEKLFF
CDR3 DNA: TGTGCCAGCAGTTACCAAACTACTGGAGAGGAAAAACTGTTTTTT
D gene: .
J gene: TRBJ1-4
clone size: few
V gene: TRBV6-9

CDR3 protein: CASSLWPGLNQPQHF
CDR3 DNA: TGTGCCAGCAGTTTATGGCCAGGTCTTAATCAGCCCCAGCATTTT
D gene: .
J gene: TRBJ1-5
clone size: .
V gene: TRBV27

CDR3 protein: CASGTGGPYYGYTF
CDR3 DNA: TGTGCCAGCGGGACAGGGGGCCCCTACTATGGCTACACCTTC
D gene: TRBD1
J gene: TRBJ1-2
clone size: few
V gene: TRBV19

CDR3 protein: CAWSDPGPGYTF
CDR3 DNA: TGTGCCTGGAGCGACCCAGGGCCTGGCTACACCTTC
D gene: .
J gene: TRBJ1-2
clone size: many
V gene: TRBV30

CDR3 protein: CSAEVWAGGRVGHEQFF
CDR3 DNA: TGCAGTGCTGAGGTTTGGGCAGGGGGCCGGGTTGGTCATGAGCAGTTCTTC
D gene: TRBD1
J gene: TRBJ2-1
clone size: .
V gene: TRBV20-1

CDR3 protein: CASSPLGQGAGEQYF
CDR3 DNA: TGCGCCAGCAGCCCCTTGGGACAGGGGGCAGGGGAGCAGTACTTC
D gene: TRBD1
J gene: TRBJ2-7
clone size: .
V gene: TRBV5-1

CDR3 protein: CASSSSNLGEQYF
CDR3 DNA: TGTGCCAGCAGCTCCAGTAACCTGGGGGAGCAGTACTTC
D gene: .
J gene: TRBJ2-7
clone size: many
V gene: TRBV11-1

CDR3 protein: CASSPGQGVNTEAFF
CDR3 DNA: TGTGCCAGCAGCCCCGGACAGGGGGTGAACACTGAAGCTTTCTTT
D gene: TRBD1
J gene: TRBJ1-1
clone size: many
V gene: TRBV7-9

CDR3 protein: CASSSGGQGEGEKLFF
CDR3 DNA: TGTGCCAGCAGTTCGGGTGGACAGGGAGAGGGGGAAAAACTGTTTTTT
D gene: TRBD1
J gene: TRBJ1-4
clone size: .
V gene: TRBV28

CDR3 protein: CATSDPGTGGYEQYF
CDR3 DNA: TGTGCCACCAGTGACCCAGGGACAGGGGGCTACGAGCAGTACTTC
D gene: TRBD1
J gene: TRBJ2-7
clone size: many
V gene: TRBV24-1

CDR3 protein: CASRDLLRGRMSQETQYF
CDR3 DNA: TGTGCCAGCAGAGACTTACTGAGGGGGAGGATGAGCCAAGAGACCCAGTACTTC
D gene: .
J gene: TRBJ2-5
clone size: .
V gene: TRBV6-1

CDR3 protein: CASSRNPNTGELFF
CDR3 DNA: TGTGCCAGCAGCCGAAACCCGAACACCGGGGAGCTGTTTTTT
D gene: .
J gene: TRBJ2-2
clone size: few
V gene: TRBV3-1

CDR3 protein: CSVVGGAPRTDTQYF
CDR3 DNA: TGCAGCGTTGTTGGTGGCGCCCCCCGCACAGATACGCAGTATTTT
D gene: .
J gene: TRBJ2-3
clone size: many
V gene: TRBV29-1

CDR3 protein: CASSPQGWGEFF
CDR3 DNA: TGTGCCAGCTCACCACAGGGATGGGGTGAGTTCTTC
D gene: .
J gene: TRBJ2-1
clone size: few
V gene: TRBV18

CDR3 protein: CASSYPGQGNEQYF
CDR3 DNA: TGTGCCAGCAGTTACCCGGGACAGGGCAACGAGCAGTACTTC
D gene: TRBD1
J gene: TRBJ2-7
clone size: many
V gene: TRBV6-2/TRBV6-3

CDR3 protein: CASSFGTSGRNEQYF
CDR3 DNA: TGTGCCAGCAGCTTCGGGACTAGCGGGAGGAACGAGCAGTACTTC
D gene: TRBD2
J gene: TRBJ2-7
clone size: .
V gene: TRBV5-4

CDR3 protein: CASSDDRGANYGYTF
CDR3 DNA: TGTGCCAGCAGTGACGACAGGGGGGCTAACTATGGCTACACCTTC
D gene: TRBD1
J gene: TRBJ1-2
clone size: many
V gene: TRBV6-1

CDR3 protein: CASRATRGATNEKLFF
CDR3 DNA: TGTGCCAGCAGAGCTACCAGGGGTGCAACTAATGAAAAACTGTTTTTT
D gene: .
J gene: TRBJ1-4
clone size: few
V gene: TRBV28

CDR3 protein: CASSLSTSVSRGEQFF
CDR3 DNA: TGTGCCAGCAGTTTATCTACTAGCGTCTCACGGGGGGAGCAGTTCTTC
D gene: TRBD2
J gene: TRBJ2-1
clone size: many
V gene: TRBV28

CDR3 protein: CASSYSPTNEKLFF
CDR3 DNA: TGTGCCAGCAGCTACAGTCCAACTAATGAAAAACTGTTTTTT
D gene: .
J gene: TRBJ1-4
clone size: many
V gene: TRBV11-2

CDR3 protein: CASMQGGTYEQYF
CDR3 DNA: TGTGCCAGTATGCAGGGGGGCACCTACGAGCAGTACTTC
D gene: .
J gene: TRBJ2-7
clone size: .
V gene: TRBV19

CDR3 protein: CASSLRGAGPGWEQYF
CDR3 DNA: TGTGCCAGCAGTTTAAGGGGGGCGGGACCTGGATGGGAGCAGTACTTC
D gene: .
J gene: TRBJ2-7
clone size: once
V gene: TRBV12-3/TRBV12-4

CDR3 protein: CASSQDIHSNYGYTF
CDR3 DNA: TGTGCCAGCAGCCAAGATATCCACTCAAACTATGGCTACACCTTC
D gene: .
J gene: TRBJ1-2
clone size: many
V gene: TRBV3-1

CDR3 protein: CASSVGQPTLGNTIYF
CDR3 DNA: TGCGCCAGCAGCGTGGGACAGCCAACCCTTGGAAACACCATATATTTT
D gene: TRBD1
J gene: TRBJ1-3
clone size: once
V gene: TRBV5-1

CDR3 protein: CASSEGVGEKLFF
CDR3 DNA: TGTGCCAGCAGTGAGGGGGTGGGTGAAAAACTGTTTTTT
D gene: .
J gene: TRBJ1-4
clone size: many
V gene: TRBV28

CDR3 protein: CASSWGSGSSYEQYF
CDR3 DNA: TGTGCCAGCAGCTGGGGTAGCGGGAGCTCCTACGAGCAGTACTTC
D gene: TRBD2
J gene: TRBJ2-7
clone size: .
V gene: TRBV27

CDR3 protein: CASSGEGGAFF
CDR3 DNA: TGCGCCAGCAGCGGAGAGGGTGGTGCTTTCTTT
D gene: .
J gene: TRBJ1-1
clone size: .
V gene: TRBV5-1

CDR3 protein: CASSTGGGNNQPQHF
CDR3 DNA: TGTGCCAGCAGTACAGGGGGAGGCAACAATCAGCCCCAGCATTTT
D gene: TRBD1
J gene: TRBJ1-5
clone size: many
V gene: TRBV28

CDR3 protein: CASSQDTLATKQYF
CDR3 DNA: TGTGCCAGCAGCCAAGATACGCTAGCTACCAAGCAGTACTTC
D gene: .
J gene: TRBJ2-7
clone size: many
V gene: TRBV3-1

CDR3 protein: CASSYAGEGGYTF
CDR3 DNA: TGTGCCAGCAGTTACGCCGGGGAGGGCGGCTACACCTTC
D gene: .
J gene: TRBJ1-2
clone size: few
V gene: TRBV6-2/TRBV6-3

CDR3 protein: CASSSQRQGGDEQFF
CDR3 DNA: TGTGCCAGCAGCTCCCAGCGACAGGGAGGAGATGAGCAGTTCTTC
D gene: .
J gene: TRBJ2-1
clone size: many
V gene: TRBV11-2

CDR3 protein: CSAKGLAGRYEQYF
CDR3 DNA: TGCAGTGCTAAAGGACTAGCGGGACGCTACGAGCAGTACTTC
D gene: TRBD2
J gene: TRBJ2-7
clone size: many
V gene: TRBV20-1

CDR3 protein: CASSRTGRIQPQHF
CDR3 DNA: TGTGCCAGCAGTCGGACAGGGAGGATTCAGCCCCAGCATTTT
D gene: TRBD1
J gene: TRBJ1-5
clone size: .
V gene: TRBV27

CDR3 protein: CASSLEGASNSPLHF
CDR3 DNA: TGCGCCAGCAGCTTGGAAGGGGCCAGTAATTCACCCCTCCACTTT
D gene: .
J gene: TRBJ1-6
clone size: few
V gene: TRBV5-1

CDR3 protein: CASREGTGLDQPQHF
CDR3 DNA: TGTGCCAGCAGGGAGGGGACAGGGCTCGATCAGCCCCAGCATTTT
D gene: TRBD1
J gene: TRBJ1-5
clone size: .
V gene: TRBV2

CDR3 protein: CSARYEQGSNQPQHF
CDR3 DNA: TGCAGTGCTAGATATGAACAGGGGAGCAATCAGCCCCAGCATTTT
D gene: TRBD1
J gene: TRBJ1-5
clone size: .
V gene: TRBV20-1

CDR3 protein: CASSLSLATVTYEQYF
CDR3 DNA: TGTGCCAGCAGTTTATCGTTGGCGACAGTTACCTACGAGCAGTACTTC
D gene: .
J gene: TRBJ2-7
clone size: .
V gene: TRBV27

CDR3 protein: CASSITAGGPGDTQYF
CDR3 DNA: TGTGCCAGCAGCATTACAGCGGGAGGGCCTGGTGATACGCAGTATTTT
D gene: TRBD2
J gene: TRBJ2-3
clone size: few
V gene: TRBV3-1

CDR3 protein: CASSQSWGTITEAFF
CDR3 DNA: TGCGCCAGCAGCCAATCCTGGGGGACAATCACTGAAGCTTTCTTT
D gene: .
J gene: TRBJ1-1
clone size: few
V gene: TRBV4-3

CDR3 protein: CAWSGVGSNEKLFF
CDR3 DNA: TGTGCCTGGAGTGGGGTGGGGTCTAATGAAAAACTGTTTTTT
D gene: .
J gene: TRBJ1-4
clone size: few
V gene: TRBV30

CDR3 protein: CASSVLTGRTEAFF
CDR3 DNA: TGTGCCAGCAGCGTACTCACAGGGAGGACTGAAGCTTTCTTT
D gene: .
J gene: TRBJ1-1
clone size: few
V gene: TRBV9

CDR3 protein: CSARESSGNTIYF
CDR3 DNA: TGCAGTGCTAGAGAAAGCTCTGGAAACACCATATATTTT
D gene: .
J gene: TRBJ1-3
clone size: .
V gene: TRBV20-1

CDR3 protein: CSVVGLAGNEQFF
CDR3 DNA: TGCAGCGTGGTCGGACTAGCGGGAAATGAGCAGTTCTTC
D gene: TRBD2
J gene: TRBJ2-1
clone size: many
V gene: TRBV29-1

CDR3 protein: CSVGDHYEQYF
CDR3 DNA: TGCTCTGTAGGGGACCACTACGAGCAGTACTTC
D gene: .
J gene: TRBJ2-7
clone size: few
V gene: TRBV7-2

CDR3 protein: CASSMDPYQPQHF
CDR3 DNA: TGTGCCAGTAGTATGGATCCTTATCAGCCCCAGCATTTT
D gene: .
J gene: TRBJ1-5
clone size: .
V gene: TRBV19

CDR3 protein: CASSLTKNTEAFF
CDR3 DNA: TGTGCCAGCAGTTTAACGAAGAACACTGAAGCTTTCTTT
D gene: .
J gene: TRBJ1-1
clone size: many
V gene: TRBV6-1

CDR3 protein: CASSPVGLAGFEQYF
CDR3 DNA: TGTGCCAGCAGCCCCGTCGGGCTAGCGGGATTCGAGCAGTACTTC
D gene: TRBD2
J gene: TRBJ2-7
clone size: many
V gene: TRBV3-1

CDR3 protein: CASSISGLGNTEAFF
CDR3 DNA: TGTGCCAGTAGTATTTCGGGGCTGGGGAACACTGAAGCTTTCTTT
D gene: .
J gene: TRBJ1-1
clone size: .
V gene: TRBV19

CDR3 protein: CASRGLAGETQYF
CDR3 DNA: TGTGCCAGCAGGGGACTAGCAGGAGAGACCCAGTACTTC
D gene: TRBD2
J gene: TRBJ2-5
clone size: many
V gene: TRBV2

CDR3 protein: CASSPDSNNEQFF
CDR3 DNA: TGTGCCAGCAGCCCCGACAGCAACAATGAGCAGTTCTTC
D gene: .
J gene: TRBJ2-1
clone size: few
V gene: TRBV3-1